The subject of this entry is one TCR beta chain. The target antigen is unknown. Treatment indicated: oral pan-JAK inhibitor, 5-10 mg twice daily. Alopecia areata patients provided lesional scalp punch biopsies and peripheral blood. The data are from a study of CD8+ T cells in alopecia areata. Study outcomes and limitations: Relative to mice, TCR sharing across patients was less clear, a difference possibly HLA-related.

Sequencing used cDNA as its template, made by extracting RNA and reverse transcribing it. TCRdb's copy holds only in-frame clones and misses some; the assay was immunoSEQ multiplex PCR. In the table there are some 200,000 clones, under 75% of which are singletons. The material sequenced was CD4+ T cells sorted from blood, taken at week 4, from a patient treated with tofacitinib. The clonotype was recovered from a human donor with alopecia areata.

CDR3 protein: CASSEVSGANVLTF. The CDR3 DNA reads as TGTGCCAGCAGTGAAGTCTCTGGGGCCAACGTCCTGACTTTC. J is TRBJ2-6 and V is TRBV2, with D hard to call. There are 14 residues in the CDR3. Germline CDR1 and CDR2: SNHLY and FYNNEI. Trimming left V 1 base short and J 0 bases short, with 1 base between.